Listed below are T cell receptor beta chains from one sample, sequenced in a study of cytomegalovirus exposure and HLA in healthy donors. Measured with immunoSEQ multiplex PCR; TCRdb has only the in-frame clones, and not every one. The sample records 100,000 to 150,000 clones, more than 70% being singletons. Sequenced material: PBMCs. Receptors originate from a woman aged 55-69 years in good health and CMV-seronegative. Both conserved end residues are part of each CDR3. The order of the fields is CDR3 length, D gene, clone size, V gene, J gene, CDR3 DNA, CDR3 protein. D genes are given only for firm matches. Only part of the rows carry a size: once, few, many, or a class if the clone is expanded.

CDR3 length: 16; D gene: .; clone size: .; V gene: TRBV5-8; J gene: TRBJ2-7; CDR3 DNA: TGTGCCAGCAGCTTCCTTCAGGGTTCGGAAGGATACGAGCAGTACTTC; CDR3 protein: CASSFLQGSEGYEQYF
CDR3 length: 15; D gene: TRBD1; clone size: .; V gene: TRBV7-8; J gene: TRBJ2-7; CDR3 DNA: TGTGCCAGCAGCTCTACAGGGGGCGCCGCCTACGAGCAGTACTTC; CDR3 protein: CASSSTGGAAYEQYF
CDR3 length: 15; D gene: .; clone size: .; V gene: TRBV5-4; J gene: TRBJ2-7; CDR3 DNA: TGTGCCAGCAGCTTCCCACAGGGTTCCATCTACGAGCAGTACTTC; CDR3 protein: CASSFPQGSIYEQYF
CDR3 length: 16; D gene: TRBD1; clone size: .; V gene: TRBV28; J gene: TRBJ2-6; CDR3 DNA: TGTGCCAGCAGGGGGGGACAGGGGACCGGGGCCAACGTCCTGACTTTC; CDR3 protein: CASRGGQGTGANVLTF
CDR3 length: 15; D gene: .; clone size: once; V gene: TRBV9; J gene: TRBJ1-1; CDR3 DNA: TGTGCCAGCAGCGTACTTGCCGAGGGAGGCACTGAAGCTTTCTTT; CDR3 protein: CASSVLAEGGTEAFF
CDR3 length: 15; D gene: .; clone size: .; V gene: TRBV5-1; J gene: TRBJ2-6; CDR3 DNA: TGCGCCAGCAGCTTGGGCGACTCTGGGGCCAACGTCCTGACTTTC; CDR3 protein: CASSLGDSGANVLTF
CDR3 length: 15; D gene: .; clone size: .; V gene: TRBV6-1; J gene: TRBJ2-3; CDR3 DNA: TGTGCCAGCAATAGGCTCAGGCAGGGCACAGATACGCAGTATTTT; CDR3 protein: CASNRLRQGTDTQYF
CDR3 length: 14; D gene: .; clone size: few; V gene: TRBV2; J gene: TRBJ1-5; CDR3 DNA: TGTGCCAGCACCGGAGCCCGTCCTAAGCAGCCCCAGCATTTT; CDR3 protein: CASTGARPKQPQHF
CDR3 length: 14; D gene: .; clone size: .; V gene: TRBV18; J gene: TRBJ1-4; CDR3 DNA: TGTGCCAGCTCACCGGGGGGGACTAATGAAAAACTGTTTTTT; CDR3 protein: CASSPGGTNEKLFF
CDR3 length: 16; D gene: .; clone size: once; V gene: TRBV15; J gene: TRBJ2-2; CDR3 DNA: TGTGCCACCAGCAGAGGGGGCGGAGCCTATACCGGGGAGCTGTTTTTT; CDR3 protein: CATSRGGGAYTGELFF
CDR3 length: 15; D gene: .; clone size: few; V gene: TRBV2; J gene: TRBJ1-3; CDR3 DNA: TGTGCCAGCAGTGAGGCCGGCAGGGCGACAAACACCATATATTTT; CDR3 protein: CASSEAGRATNTIYF
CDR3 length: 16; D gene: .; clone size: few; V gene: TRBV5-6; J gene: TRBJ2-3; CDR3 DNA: TGTGCCAGCAGGTCTCCCCTCAGTGTCGGCACAGATACGCAGTATTTT; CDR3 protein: CASRSPLSVGTDTQYF
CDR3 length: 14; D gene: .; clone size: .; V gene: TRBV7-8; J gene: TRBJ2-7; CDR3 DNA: TGTGCCAGCAGCCCGTCGGACAGCTCCTACGAGCAGTACTTC; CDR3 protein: CASSPSDSSYEQYF
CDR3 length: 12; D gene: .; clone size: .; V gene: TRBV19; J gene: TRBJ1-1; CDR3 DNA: TGTGCCAGTAATCAGGGGAGCACTGAAGCTTTCTTT; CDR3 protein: CASNQGSTEAFF
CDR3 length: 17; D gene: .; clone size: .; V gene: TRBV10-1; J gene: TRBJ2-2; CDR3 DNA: TGCGCCAGCAGTGAGTCTGACTACTGGGGAAACACCGGGGAGCTGTTTTTT; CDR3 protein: CASSESDYWGNTGELFF
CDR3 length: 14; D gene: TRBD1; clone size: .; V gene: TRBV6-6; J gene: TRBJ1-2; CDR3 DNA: TGTGCCAGCAGTGGGACAGAAACGAACTATGGCTACACCTTC; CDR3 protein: CASSGTETNYGYTF
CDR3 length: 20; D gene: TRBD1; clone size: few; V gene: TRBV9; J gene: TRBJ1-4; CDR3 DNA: TGTGCCAGCAGCGGAGGCCCCGGACAGGGTTTCTTCGGTGCTAATGAAAAACTGTTTTTT; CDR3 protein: CASSGGPGQGFFGANEKLFF
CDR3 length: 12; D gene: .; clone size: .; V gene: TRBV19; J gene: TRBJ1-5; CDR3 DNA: TGTGCCAGTAAGGTGGCAGGGGAGCCCCAGCATTTT; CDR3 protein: CASKVAGEPQHF
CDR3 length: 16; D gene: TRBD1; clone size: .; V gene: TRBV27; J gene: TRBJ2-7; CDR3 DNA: TGTGCCAGCAGTTTATACGGCACAGGGGGTTTCTACGAGCAGTACTTC; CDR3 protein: CASSLYGTGGFYEQYF
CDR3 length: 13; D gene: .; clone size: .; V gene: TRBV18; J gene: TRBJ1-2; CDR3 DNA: TGTGCCAGCTCACCCCGAGTCGATGGTGGCTACACCTTC; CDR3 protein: CASSPRVDGGYTF
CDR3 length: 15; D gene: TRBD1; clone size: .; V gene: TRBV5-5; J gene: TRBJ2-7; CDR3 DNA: TGTGCCAGCAGCTTGCATCCCGACAGGGAAAGGGGTCAGTACTTC; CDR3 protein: CASSLHPDRERGQYF
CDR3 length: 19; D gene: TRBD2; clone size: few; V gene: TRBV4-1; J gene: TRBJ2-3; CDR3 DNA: TGCGCCAGCAGCAAAGGACTAGCGGGGGGTCTCTCTAGCACAGATACGCAGTATTTT; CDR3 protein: CASSKGLAGGLSSTDTQYF
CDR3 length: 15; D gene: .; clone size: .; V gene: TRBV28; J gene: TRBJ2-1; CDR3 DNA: TGTGCCAGCACACCAGGAGGCGGATCCTACAATGAGCAGTTCTTC; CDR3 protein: CASTPGGGSYNEQFF
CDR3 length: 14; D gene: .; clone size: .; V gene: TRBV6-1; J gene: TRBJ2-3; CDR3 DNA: TGTGCCAGTAGTTGGGCGGGGAGTGGTGATACGCAGTATTTT; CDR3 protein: CASSWAGSGDTQYF
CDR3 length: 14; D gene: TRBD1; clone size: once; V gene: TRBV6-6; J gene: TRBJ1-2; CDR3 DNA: TGTGCCAGCGGGTGGACAGGGATGAACTATGGCTACACCTTC; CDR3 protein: CASGWTGMNYGYTF
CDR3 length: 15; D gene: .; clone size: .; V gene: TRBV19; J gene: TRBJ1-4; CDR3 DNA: TGTGCCAGTAGCCCTGGGGGCACTACTAATGAAAAACTGTTTTTT; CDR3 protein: CASSPGGTTNEKLFF
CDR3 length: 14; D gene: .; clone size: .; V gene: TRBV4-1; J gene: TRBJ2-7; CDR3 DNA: TGCGCCAGCAGCCAAGATGGACGGGACTACGAGCAGTACTTC; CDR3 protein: CASSQDGRDYEQYF
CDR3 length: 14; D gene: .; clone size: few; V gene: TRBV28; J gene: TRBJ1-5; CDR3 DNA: TGTGCCAGCAGTCGGGGGGGATCGGAGCAGCCCCAGCATTTT; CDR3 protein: CASSRGGSEQPQHF
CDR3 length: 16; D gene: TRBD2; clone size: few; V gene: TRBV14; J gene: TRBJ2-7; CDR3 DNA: TGTGCCAGCAGCCCATTCGGCCTAGCGGAACCCTACGAGCAGTACTTC; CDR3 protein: CASSPFGLAEPYEQYF
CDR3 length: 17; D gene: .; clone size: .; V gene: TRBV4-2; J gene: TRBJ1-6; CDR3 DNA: TGTGCCAGCAGCGATGTGGGAGGCCTGGGGTATAATTCACCCCTCCACTTT; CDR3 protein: CASSDVGGLGYNSPLHF
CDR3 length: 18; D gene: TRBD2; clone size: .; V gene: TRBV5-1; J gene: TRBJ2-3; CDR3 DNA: TGCGCCAGCAGCTTGGCCTCACCAATAGCGGGGGGGGCAGATACGCAGTATTTT; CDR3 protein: CASSLASPIAGGADTQYF
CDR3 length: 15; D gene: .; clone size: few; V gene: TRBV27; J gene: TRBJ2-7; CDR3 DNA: TGTGCCAGCAGTTCAACCGGGACTGGGGGCTACGAGCAGTACTTC; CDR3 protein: CASSSTGTGGYEQYF
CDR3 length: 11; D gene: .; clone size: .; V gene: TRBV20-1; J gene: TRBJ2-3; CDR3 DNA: TGCAGTGCTAGAGATCTAGATACGCAGTATTTT; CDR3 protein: CSARDLDTQYF
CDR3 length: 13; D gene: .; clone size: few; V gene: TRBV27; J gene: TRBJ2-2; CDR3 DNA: TGTGCCAGCACCAGGGGGAACACCGGGGAGCTGTTTTTT; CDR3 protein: CASTRGNTGELFF
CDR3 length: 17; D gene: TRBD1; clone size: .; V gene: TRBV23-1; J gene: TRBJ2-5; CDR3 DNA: TGCGCCAGCAGTCACCTGCCCCGGGACAGGGTCCGAGAGACCCAGTACTTC; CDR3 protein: CASSHLPRDRVRETQYF
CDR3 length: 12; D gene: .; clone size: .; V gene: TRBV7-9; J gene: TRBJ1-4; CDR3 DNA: TGTGCCAGCAGCTTAGGAGGCGAAAAACTGTTTTTT; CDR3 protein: CASSLGGEKLFF
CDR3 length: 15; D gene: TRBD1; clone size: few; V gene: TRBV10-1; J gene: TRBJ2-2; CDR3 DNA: TGCGCCAGCAGTTCCGGGACAGGGGGCTTCGGGGAGCTGTTTTTT; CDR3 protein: CASSSGTGGFGELFF
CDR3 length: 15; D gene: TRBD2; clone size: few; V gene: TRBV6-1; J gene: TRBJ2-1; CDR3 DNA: TGTGCCAGCAGTGAAGCTAGCGGGACCTACAATGAGCAGTTCTTC; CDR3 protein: CASSEASGTYNEQFF
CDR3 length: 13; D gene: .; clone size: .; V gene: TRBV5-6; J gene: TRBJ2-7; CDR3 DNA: TGTGCCAGCAGCTTGGGGGGCGGCTACGAGCAGTACTTC; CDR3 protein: CASSLGGGYEQYF
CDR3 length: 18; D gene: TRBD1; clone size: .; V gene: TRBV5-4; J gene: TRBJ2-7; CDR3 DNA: TGTGCCAGCAGCTTGGCAAGGGACAGGGGCCTGAGCTCCTACGAGCAGTACTTC; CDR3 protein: CASSLARDRGLSSYEQYF
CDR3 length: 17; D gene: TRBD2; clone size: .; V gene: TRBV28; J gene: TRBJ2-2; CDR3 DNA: TGTGCCAGCAGTTTACTAGGACTAGCGGGTGGAGCCGGGGAGCTGTTTTTT; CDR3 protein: CASSLLGLAGGAGELFF
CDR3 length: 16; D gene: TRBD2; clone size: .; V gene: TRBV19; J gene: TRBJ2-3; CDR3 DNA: TGTGCCAGTACCCCCGGTCTAGCGGGTAGAGGGGCTGAGCAGTATTTT; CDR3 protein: CASTPGLAGRGAEQYF
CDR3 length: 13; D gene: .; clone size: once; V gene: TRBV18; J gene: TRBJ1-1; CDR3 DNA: TGTGCCAGCTCACCAGCGTTGAACACTGAAGCTTTCTTT; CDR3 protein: CASSPALNTEAFF
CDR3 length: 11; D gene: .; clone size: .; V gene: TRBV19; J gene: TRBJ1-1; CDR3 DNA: TGTGCCAGTAGCTTGAACACTGAAGCTTTCTTT; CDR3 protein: CASSLNTEAFF
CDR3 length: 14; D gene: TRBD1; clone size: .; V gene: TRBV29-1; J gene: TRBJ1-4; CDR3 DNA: TGCAGCGTTCAACAACAGGGGGAACGTGAAAAACTGTTTTTT; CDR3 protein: CSVQQQGEREKLFF
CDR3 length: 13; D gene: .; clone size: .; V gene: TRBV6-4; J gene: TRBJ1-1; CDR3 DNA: TGTGCCAGCAGTGCGGGAGAAGGCACTGAAGCTTTCTTT; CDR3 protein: CASSAGEGTEAFF
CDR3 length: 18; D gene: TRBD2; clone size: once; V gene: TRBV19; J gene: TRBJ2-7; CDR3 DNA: TGTGCCAGTAGTACCCCCTCAAAGCTAGCGGGGGGATTCCACGAGCAGTACTTC; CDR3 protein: CASSTPSKLAGGFHEQYF
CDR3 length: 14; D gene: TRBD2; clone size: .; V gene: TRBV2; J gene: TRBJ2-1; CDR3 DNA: TGTGCCAGTAAAGGCGGGGGACTCTACAATGAGCAGTTCTTC; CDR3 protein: CASKGGGLYNEQFF
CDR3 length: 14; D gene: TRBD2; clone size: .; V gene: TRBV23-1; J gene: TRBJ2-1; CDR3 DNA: TGCGCCAGCAGTCAGCGACTAGCTTTTAATGAGCAGTTCTTC; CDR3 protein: CASSQRLAFNEQFF
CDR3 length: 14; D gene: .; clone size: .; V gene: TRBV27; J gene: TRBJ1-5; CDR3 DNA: TGTGCCAGCAGCGAGGGGGGGGGAGGTCAGCCCCAGCATTTT; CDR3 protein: CASSEGGGGQPQHF
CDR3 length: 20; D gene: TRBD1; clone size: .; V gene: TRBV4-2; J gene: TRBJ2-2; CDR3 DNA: TGTGCCAGCAGCCAAGTCCGGACAGGGGGAAGCCTAGGTGGCACCGGGGAGCTGTTTTTT; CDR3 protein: CASSQVRTGGSLGGTGELFF
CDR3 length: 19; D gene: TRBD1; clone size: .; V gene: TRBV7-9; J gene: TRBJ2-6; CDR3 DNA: TGTGCCAGCAGCTCCGGGACAGGCCCGATACTCTCTGGGGCCAACGTCCTGACTTTC; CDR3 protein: CASSSGTGPILSGANVLTF
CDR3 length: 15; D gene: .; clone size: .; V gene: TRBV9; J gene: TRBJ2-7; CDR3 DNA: TGTGCCAGCACCCCCGACCCCACGGGCTCCTACGAGCAGTACTTC; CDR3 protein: CASTPDPTGSYEQYF
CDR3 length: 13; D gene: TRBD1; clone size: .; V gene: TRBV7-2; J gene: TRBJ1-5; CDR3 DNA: TGTGCCAGCAGCCGGGACAGGGTTCAGCCCCAGCATTTT; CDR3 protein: CASSRDRVQPQHF
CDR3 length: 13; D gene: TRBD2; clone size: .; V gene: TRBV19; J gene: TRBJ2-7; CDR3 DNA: TGTGCCAGCCGACTAGCGGGGGCCTACGAGCAGTACTTC; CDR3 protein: CASRLAGAYEQYF
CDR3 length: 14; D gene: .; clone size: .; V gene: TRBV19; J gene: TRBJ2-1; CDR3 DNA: TGTGCCAGCTCGCCGGGACATACCTACAATGAGCAGTTCTTC; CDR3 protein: CASSPGHTYNEQFF